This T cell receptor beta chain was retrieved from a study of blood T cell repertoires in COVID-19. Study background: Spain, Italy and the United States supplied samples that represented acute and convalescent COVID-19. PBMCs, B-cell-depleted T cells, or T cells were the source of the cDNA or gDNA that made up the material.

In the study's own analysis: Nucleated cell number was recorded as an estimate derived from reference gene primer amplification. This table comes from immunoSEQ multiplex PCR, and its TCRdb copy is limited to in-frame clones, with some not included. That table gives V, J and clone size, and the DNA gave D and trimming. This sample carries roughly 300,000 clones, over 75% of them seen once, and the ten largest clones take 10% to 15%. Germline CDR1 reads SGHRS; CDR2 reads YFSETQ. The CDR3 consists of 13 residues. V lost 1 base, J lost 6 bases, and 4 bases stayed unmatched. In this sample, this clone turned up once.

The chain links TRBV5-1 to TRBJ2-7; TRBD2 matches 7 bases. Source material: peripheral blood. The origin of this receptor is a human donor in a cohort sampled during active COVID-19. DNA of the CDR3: TGCGCCAGCAGCTTGAAGCGGGATGGCGAGCAGTACTTC. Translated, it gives CASSLKRDGEQYF. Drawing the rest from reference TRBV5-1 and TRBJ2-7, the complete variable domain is KAGVTQTPRYLIKTRGQQVTLSCSPISGHRSVSWYQQTPGQGLQFLFEYFSETQRNKGNFPGRFSGRQFSNSRSEMNVSTLELGDSALYLCASSLKRDGEQYFGPGTRLTVT.